The rows below give T cell receptor beta chains drawn from one sample of a study of blood T cell repertoires in COVID-19. The assay was immunoSEQ multiplex PCR, and TCRdb's table has in-frame clones only and misses some. The sample has about 240,000 clones, 86% seen once. Sequenced input: peripheral blood. The source of these receptors is a man aged 55 to 69 with acute or convalescent COVID-19. Both conserved end residues are trimmed from each CDR3.

15,TRBV4-3,ASSVTSGRDSYNEQF
13,TRBV7-3,ASSLRTSGNYEQY
12,TRBV28,ASRPTGTGQPQH
11,TRBV30,AWSPPNSEKLF
9,TRBV20-1,SAILTDTQY
14,TRBV7-9,ASSSPTGGNTGELF
13,TRBV28,ASRGQWVLNNEQF
12,TRBV5-1,ASSWGQANYGYT
13,TRBV5-1,ASSAYSFLNTEAF
13,TRBV15,ATSRWDRGDYEQY
15,TRBV9,ASSPLGTSVNTGELF
10,TRBV7-8,ASSLHNSPLH
13,TRBV5-4,ASSLEQPNTGELF
14,TRBV7-2,ASSFYRGSSGNTIY
13,TRBV7-2,ASSLAIAGPYEQY
10,TRBV3-1/TRBV3-2,ASSPDSYGYT
13,TRBV4-3,ASSQVRTGSYEQY
11,TRBV6-6,ASTLGEAGELF
15,TRBV28,ASSLRDRGRSSQPQH
12,TRBV2,ASSYNRDGQPQH
13,TRBV29-1,SVGSDRGSREKLF
11,TRBV28,ASQDRGDQPQH
13,TRBV15,ATSSRQGGNSPLH
13,TRBV28,ASSNHRQGQSPLH
13,TRBV5-1,ASSPLLSSYNEQF
15,TRBV4-3,ASSPGTGGTSTDTQY
12,TRBV30,AWSPEAGTYEQY
15,TRBV3-1/TRBV3-2,ASSQRLTRASTDTQY
15,TRBV27,ASKWVAGLSGANVLT
14,TRBV4-2,ASSQDTGASTGELF
17,TRBV19,ASSGQLAGGPRSKNEQF
11,TRBV11-2,ASSLRGTGKLF
14,TRBV5-1,ASSLAGGRAANEQY
12,TRBV7-2,ASSLRDSGYEQY
10,TRBV7-2,ASSTDRYGYT
11,TRBV19,ASSYGQAYEQY
14,TRBV27,ASRTGAGRGNQPQH
13,TRBV30,AWSQDSGGNQPQH
15,TRBV7-8,ASSVGRRGGVRNTIY
14,TRBV3-1/TRBV3-2,ASSPTSSSYNSPLH
17,TRBV18,ASSPLLVGGFSGANVLT
12,TRBV27,ASSPQRYSEKLF
14,TRBV9,ASSVDRTIANYGYT
13,TRBV15,ATSRDPGGVYGYT
12,TRBV28,ASSRDRGGTEAF
11,TRBV19,ASAGNHNQPQH
14,TRBV4-3,ASSQEGWGVGNIQY
15,TRBV28,ASSLGQGRYSGYGYT
13,TRBV27,ASSFNTVAGTEAF
12,TRBV9,ASSADRPNEKLF
14,TRBV19,ASSILPGQDYNEQF
11,TRBV7-3,ASSFEQGGRAF
13,TRBV9,ASSPGAGGYNEQF
15,TRBV6-2/TRBV6-3,ASSYWTVTSETYEQY